This TCR beta chain was sequenced during a study of post-analysis software for immune sequencing data. Sequencing libraries made from TCR beta cDNA carried unique molecular identifiers. Each CDR3 protein is one row after TCRdb ran MiXCR on the PCR reads. The table has about 200,000 distinct CDR3 sequences, roughly 28% seen once. This clonotype was recorded a few times. The TCR comes from a girl between 2 and 17 years old with multiple sclerosis. Material: blood.

The CDR3 coding sequence is TGTGCCTGGAGTGTCACTAGCGGGTCATACGAGCAGTACTTC. Translation gives CAWSVTSGSYEQYF. J is TRBJ2-7 and V is TRBV30; TRBD2 matches 9 bases. V dropped 0 bases and J dropped 4; count of bases not matched to a gene: 4. Germline V gene lookup returns CDR1 GTSNPN and CDR2 SVGIG (reference sequence). The CDR3 extends over 14 amino acids. Drawing the rest from reference TRBV30 and TRBJ2-7, the complete variable domain is SQTIHQWPATLVQPVGSPLSLECTVEGTSNPNLYWYRQAAGRGLQLLFYSVGIGQISSEVPQNLSASRPQDRQFILSSKKLLLSDSGFYLCAWSVTSGSYEQYFGPGTRLTVT.